This T cell receptor beta chain stems from a study of T cells in Graves' hyperthyroidism and ophthalmopathy. With respect to this clonotype: A clone one base away is much larger, so this may be a read error.

TCR beta CDR3 regions were amplified from RNA transcripts. The HTBI primer set was used in a first-round RT-PCR of the TCR CDR3. Each CDR3 protein is one row after TCRdb ran MiXCR on the multiplex PCR reads. The data contain hundreds of thousands of distinct CDR3 sequences, approximately 15% of them singletons. This CDR3 spans 15 amino acids. J lost 1 base, V lost 5 bases, and 4 bases had no gene match. Looked up from germline, CDR1 is MRHNA and CDR2 is SNTAGT. The chain uses TRBV6-4 and TRBJ2-3; 9 bases are shared with TRBD2. Sequencing was carried out using blood. This receptor was obtained from a woman aged 40 to 50 with Graves' ophthalmopathy. CDR3 in DNA: TGTGCCAGCAGTTTTGTAGCGGGGGGCACAGATACGCAGTATTTT. Encoded protein: CASSFVAGGTDTQYF.